What follows are 17 T cell receptor beta chains derived from one specimen sequenced in a study of blood T cell repertoires in COVID-19. The data were produced by immunoSEQ multiplex PCR, yet TCRdb's version contains in-frame clones alone and is incomplete. The sample has fewer than 250,000 clones; more than 75% are singletons. The sequenced sample was peripheral blood. These receptors originate from a man between 45 and 60 years old with acute or convalescent COVID-19.

This clone was recorded only once. V usage is TRBV4-1 and J usage is TRBJ1-1; tentative D call: TRBD1 (6 bases). Trimming took off 0 bases at V and 6 bases at J, with 14 bases between the two ends. Germline CDR1 reads MGHRA; CDR2 reads YSYEKL. This CDR3 contains 15 residues. CDR3 residues: CASSQEGGRSSEAFF. The CDR3 DNA is TGCGCCAGCAGCCAAGAAGGGGGTCGGTCGTCTGAAGCTTTCTTT.

The chain recombines TRBV7-9 with TRBJ1-6; possibly TRBD1 for D (5 bases). Germline values: CDR1 SEHNR, CDR2 FQNEAQ (reference sequence). With 4 bases removed from V and 3 bases from J, the gap between germline ends came to 16 bases. The CDR3 consists of 17 residues. CDR3 coding DNA: TGTGCCAGCAGCTCCCGGGGGGGAGGAGGCTATAATTCACCCCTCCACTTT. The encoded protein is CASSSRGGGGYNSPLHF.

Points on this clone: Relative to the germline gene, one junction end is altered; a read error may explain this. The chain has TRBV7-9 and TRBJ1-5, with D possibly matching TRBD1 (5 bases). CDR3 length: 14 amino acids. CDR1 and CDR2 from the germline V gene are SEHNR and FQNEAQ (reference sequence). CDR3 region: CASRLDSSNQPQHF. The CDR3 DNA reads as TGTGCCAGCAGATTAGACAGTAGCAATCAGCCCCAGCATTTT.

This clone turned up a few times. V and J are TRBV7-9 and TRBJ1-4, with D possibly matching TRBD1 (5 bases). The CDR3 has 14 amino acids. V was clipped by 6 bases and J by 5 bases, with 13 bases between them. CDR1 SEHNR and CDR2 FQNEAQ come from the germline V gene (reference sequence). The CDR3 sequence is CASSLRQQNEKLFF. The CDR3 DNA reads TGTGCCAGCAGTCTAAGACAGCAAAATGAAAAACTGTTTTTT.

The chain employs TRBV5-1 and TRBJ2-2, with 7 bases matching TRBD1. With V trimmed by 5 bases and J by 6 bases, 10 bases remained unmatched. This CDR3 has 15 amino acids. Germline assignment: CDR1 SGHRS and CDR2 YFSETQ. CDR3 DNA: TGCGCCAGCAGTCTAACAGGGGTTCGGGCCGGGGAGCTGTTTTTT. Translation: CASSLTGVRAGELFF. The whole variable domain, filled in from reference TRBV5-1 and TRBJ2-2, reads KAGVTQTPRYLIKTRGQQVTLSCSPISGHRSVSWYQQTPGQGLQFLFEYFSETQRNKGNFPGRFSGRQFSNSRSEMNVSTLELGDSALYLCASSLTGVRAGELFFGEGSRLTVL.

V gene TRBV6-5 combines with J gene TRBJ1-1; D is unresolved. Germline V gene lookup returns CDR1 MNHEY and CDR2 SVGAGI. Trimming removed 5 bases at V and 0 bases at J, with 13 bases between. CDR3 length: 15 residues. The CDR3 spells CASSPRRRLNTEAFF. CDR3 sequence (DNA): TGTGCCAGCAGTCCCCGCAGGCGTTTGAACACTGAAGCTTTCTTT.

The chain carries TRBV7-9 and TRBJ1-1, with D uncertain. This CDR3 comprises 13 residues. Trimming shortened V by 5 bases and J by 1 base, and 8 bases separated the two germline ends. CDR1 SEHNR and CDR2 FQNEAQ come from the germline V gene (reference sequence). The CDR3 reads CASSPPRNTEAFF. The CDR3 bases are TGTGCCAGCAGCCCTCCCCGGAACACTGAAGCTTTCTTT.

The chain links TRBV20-1 to TRBJ1-2; 7 bases match TRBD1. V was pared by 3 bases and J by 7 bases, with 8 bases of the junction left unmatched. Germline V gives CDR1 DFQATT, CDR2 SNEGSKA (reference sequence). The CDR3 totals 13 residues. CDR3 sequence reads: CSASRTGRSGYTF. DNA for the CDR3: TGCAGTGCTAGTAGGACAGGACGATCTGGCTACACCTTC.

In its sample, this clone was seen once. The V call is TRBV30, the J call TRBJ1-6; perhaps TRBD1 as D (5 bases). The CDR3 loop spans 15 amino acids. V lost 3 bases and J lost 8, with 17 bases in between. CDR1 is GTSNPN, CDR2 SVGIG, per germline (reference sequence). CDR3 bases: TGTGCCTGGAGCTTAGGGGCCGGAAAGCATTCACCCCTCCACTTT. Translated: CAWSLGAGKHSPLHF. Filled out from reference TRBV30 and TRBJ1-6, the complete variable domain reads SQTIHQWPATLVQPVGSPLSLECTVEGTSNPNLYWYRQAAGRGLQLLFYSVGIGQISSEVPQNLSASRPQDRQFILSSKKLLLSDSGFYLCAWSLGAGKHSPLHFGNGTRLTVT.

This rearrangement joins TRBV5-1 to TRBJ1-3; tentative D call: TRBD1 (5 bases). Germline V lookup: CDR1 SGHRS, CDR2 YFSETQ. V lost 4 bases to trimming and J lost 4 bases, with 9 bases between them. The CDR3 is 13 residues long. DNA of the CDR3: TGCGCCAGCAGCCCAGGGTACGGAAACACCATATATTTT. Translating it yields CASSPGYGNTIYF. Using reference TRBV5-1 and TRBJ1-3 for the parts outside the CDR3, the full variable domain is KAGVTQTPRYLIKTRGQQVTLSCSPISGHRSVSWYQQTPGQGLQFLFEYFSETQRNKGNFPGRFSGRQFSNSRSEMNVSTLELGDSALYLCASSPGYGNTIYFGEGSWLTVV.

J is TRBJ2-7 and V is TRBV19; 9 positions match TRBD1. V lost 2 bases and J lost 3; bases outside the gene matches: 5. Germline CDR1 is LNHDA and CDR2 is SQIVND (reference sequence). CDR3 length: 15 residues. CDR3 sequence: CASSIRQGGLYEQYF. The CDR3 nucleotides read TGTGCCAGTAGTATAAGACAGGGGGGGCTCTACGAGCAGTACTTC.

The CDR3 loop reads CASSSGSLGGNEKLFF. The CDR3 DNA is TGCGCCAGCAGCTCCGGGTCCCTCGGAGGTAATGAAAAACTGTTTTTT. V usage is TRBV5-1 and J usage is TRBJ1-4; D is ambiguous. V lost 3 bases, J lost 4 bases, and 16 bases lay in between. This CDR3 has 16 amino acids. Germline CDR1 and CDR2: SGHRS and YFSETQ.

The chain combines TRBV5-1 with TRBJ2-3, with D possibly TRBD1 on 5 matching bases. The CDR3 extends over 16 amino acids. Per germline, CDR1 SGHRS and CDR2 YFSETQ. V lost 4 bases, J lost 4 bases, and 19 bases lay in between. The CDR3 nucleotides are TGCGCCAGCAGCCCGGACGCCAGGGTTTCCGCAGATACGCAGTATTTT. As protein: CASSPDARVSADTQYF. The variable domain in full, with the rest retrieved from reference TRBV5-1 and TRBJ2-3, is KAGVTQTPRYLIKTRGQQVTLSCSPISGHRSVSWYQQTPGQGLQFLFEYFSETQRNKGNFPGRFSGRQFSNSRSEMNVSTLELGDSALYLCASSPDARVSADTQYFGPGTRLTVL.

V is TRBV7-2 and J is TRBJ2-3; D not certain. Germline lookup yields CDR1 SGHTA and CDR2 FQGNSA. This CDR3 contains 12 residues. The V and J ends lost 7 bases and 3 bases respectively, with 8 bases between them. This CDR3 is CASTPLTDTQYF. The CDR3 DNA is TGTGCCAGCACCCCTTTGACAGATACGCAGTATTTT.

This clone was counted a single time. The chain recombines TRBV18 with TRBJ1-5, with 9 bases identical to TRBD1. The CDR3 has 15 amino acids. Germline V gives CDR1 KGHSH, CDR2 LQKENI. Trimming at V came to 3 bases and at J to 4 bases, leaving 4 bases not matched to a gene. The CDR3 spells CASSPNRGPNQPQHF. The CDR3 coding sequence is TGTGCCAGCTCACCGAACAGGGGGCCAAATCAGCCCCAGCATTTT.

The chain couples TRBV6-6 to TRBJ1-4; 8 positions match TRBD1. In germline, CDR1 is MNHNY, CDR2 SVGAGI (reference sequence). The length of the CDR3 is 14 residues. After removal of 1 base from V and 7 bases from J, the junction contained 2 bases not matched to a gene. This chain's CDR3 is CASSYWTGTEKLFF. The CDR3 DNA follows: TGTGCCAGCAGTTACTGGACAGGGACTGAAAAACTGTTTTTT.

The J gene is TRBJ1-1, the V gene TRBV7-9; D unclear. CDR1 and CDR2 from the germline V gene are SEHNR and FQNEAQ (reference sequence). The CDR3 is made up of 14 amino acids. V lost 5 bases and J 6 bases, leaving 16 bases between the germline ends. The CDR3 DNA reads as TGTGCCAGCAGCACTCAAACCGGGGTCGCTGAAGCTTTCTTT. This translates into CASSTQTGVAEAFF.